These 23 T cell receptor beta chains were all obtained from the same sample, sequenced in a study of T cells in Graves' hyperthyroidism and ophthalmopathy. TCR beta CDR3 sequences were amplified from RNA transcripts. First-round RT-PCR of the TCR CDR3 relied on the HTBI primer set. TCRdb processed the multiplex PCR reads anew with MiXCR; each CDR3 protein has one entry. The sample comprises 350,000 or so distinct CDR3 sequences, 15% to 20% of which are singletons, and around a third rests with the top ten. Input material: blood. Receptor source: a woman younger than 45 with Graves' hyperthyroidism that later progressed to Graves' ophthalmopathy.

This clonotype was seen repeatedly, ten times or more. The chain has TRBV29-1 and TRBJ2-3; a possible D gene is TRBD1 (5 bases). The V and J ends lost 4 bases and 0 bases respectively, with 8 bases between them. There are 13 residues in the CDR3. Germline V gives CDR1 SQVTM, CDR2 ANQGSEA. Here the CDR3 DNA reads TGCAGCGTTGGGGGCAGGAGCACAGATACGCAGTATTTT. Protein: CSVGGRSTDTQYF.

The chain is built from TRBV12-3 or TRBV12-4 and TRBJ2-7, with D perhaps TRBD2 (6 bases). CDR3 length equals 14 residues. V gave up 1 base and J gave up 2 bases, with 9 bases separating them. Written as DNA, the CDR3 is TGTGCCAGCAGTTTAGGCGCGGGACCCTACGAGCAGTACTTC. Translating it yields CASSLGAGPYEQYF.

The chain joins TRBV20-1 to TRBJ2-7; 7 nucleotides agree with TRBD2. The CDR3 extends over 15 amino acids. Trimming removed 0 bases from V and 1 base from J; junction bases left unmatched: 6. Germline assignment: CDR1 DFQATT and CDR2 SNEGSKA (reference sequence). CDR3 in DNA: TGCAGTGCTAGAGATTTTAAGGGACTATCCTACGAGCAGTACTTC. Its translation is CSARDFKGLSYEQYF.

There are many counts of this clonotype. The junction differs from germline at one of its ends, possibly a read error. The rearrangement links TRBV6-2 or TRBV6-3 to TRBJ2-1, with D hard to call. The CDR3 contains 13 residues. CDR1 MNHEY and CDR2 SVGEGT come from the germline V gene. CDR3 protein: CASSGFDGNERFF. The CDR3 DNA reads as TGTGCCAGCAGTGGGTTCGATGGGAATGAGCGGTTCTTC.

This chain joins TRBV19 and TRBJ2-3; tentatively, D is TRBD1 or TRBD2 (5 bases each). This CDR3 has 20 amino acids. The germline V gene has CDR1 LNHDA and CDR2 SQIVND (reference sequence). V was cut by 3 bases and J by 2 bases, with 27 bases left in between. CDR3 amino acids: CASSIPPGRGRMGSTDTQYF. The CDR3 bases are TGTGCCAGTAGTATCCCACCGGGAAGGGGAAGGATGGGTTCCACAGATACGCAGTATTTT.

This clonotype showed up many times. The chain links TRBV28 to TRBJ2-5; 8 positions agree with TRBD2. CDR1 is MDHEN, CDR2 SYDVKM, per germline. This CDR3 has 19 residues. V shed 3 bases and J 1 base; nucleotides not matched to a gene: 16. The CDR3 sequence is CASSFPAEVRGEPQETQYF. The CDR3 DNA is TGTGCCAGCAGTTTCCCAGCAGAGGTGCGGGGGGAACCCCAAGAGACCCAGTACTTC.

This clonotype was picked up a small number of times. The genes are TRBV19 and TRBJ2-3; D is ambiguous. The CDR3 totals 14 residues. V lost 10 bases and J lost 2, with 16 bases in between. Germline assignment: CDR1 LNHDA and CDR2 SQIVND (reference sequence). DNA of the CDR3: TGTGCCACTAAGACGGACCTTTCCACAGATACGCAGTATTTT. Translated: CATKTDLSTDTQYF.

As regards this clonotype: One junction end does not reproduce the germline sequence, and a read error may be involved. The rearrangement joins TRBV25-1 to TRBJ2-7, with TRBD1 matching 8 bases. In germline, CDR1 is MGHDK, CDR2 SYGVNS. The length of the CDR3 is 15 residues. The CDR3 bases are TGTGCCTGCAGCAGACTGCAGGGGGCTAAGTACGAGCAGTACTTC. Translated: CACSRLQGAKYEQYF.

There are many counts of this clonotype. This sequence joins TRBV28 and TRBJ1-6, with D possibly matching TRBD1 (6 bases). V lost 5 bases to trimming and J lost 3 bases, with 14 bases between them. Germline lookup yields CDR1 MDHEN and CDR2 SYDVKM. The CDR3 length is 16 residues. The chain's CDR3 is CASSPNRVRYNSPLHF. The CDR3 DNA reads as TGTGCCAGCAGTCCTAACAGGGTCCGCTATAATTCACCCCTCCACTTT.

In this sample, this clonotype turned up many times. CDR3 DNA sequence: TGTGCCAGCAGCCAGACCCAAGAGACCCAGTACTTC. Its translation: CASSQTQETQYF. The V call is TRBV3-1, the J call TRBJ2-5; D remains ambiguous. The CDR3 spans 12 residues. With 3 bases removed from V and 1 base from J, the gap between germline ends came to 3 bases. From germline, CDR1 is LGHDT and CDR2 YNNKEL (reference sequence).

The rearrangement links TRBV2 to TRBJ2-5; the D gene could be TRBD1 or TRBD2 (5 bases each). CDR1 is SNHLY and CDR2 is FYNNEI in the germline V gene. With 6 bases removed from V and 1 base from J, the gap between germline ends came to 9 bases. The CDR3 extends over 13 amino acids. CDR3 protein: CASRPGPQETQYF. For the CDR3, the DNA is TGTGCCAGCAGACCGGGACCCCAAGAGACCCAGTACTTC.

This clonotype was seen ten or more times. The chain joins TRBV7-9 to TRBJ2-1; TRBD2 agrees at 12 bases. J gave up 2 bases and V 5 bases, and 4 bases lay outside the gene matches. Germline CDR1 reads SEHNR; CDR2 reads FQNEAQ (reference sequence). The length of the CDR3 is 16 residues. Here the CDR3 reads CASSHLAGGPYNEQFF. DNA for the CDR3: TGTGCCAGCAGCCACCTAGCGGGAGGGCCCTACAATGAGCAGTTCTTC. Full variable domain (missing parts from reference TRBV7-9 and TRBJ2-1): DTGVSQNPRHKITKRGQNVTFRCDPISEHNRLYWYRQTLGQGPEFLTYFQNEAQLEKSRLLSDRFSAERPKGSFSTLEIQRTEQGDSAMYLCASSHLAGGPYNEQFFGPGTRLTVL.

As regards this clonotype: This may be a read error: a much more frequent sequence differs by one nucleotide. V usage is TRBV10-3 and J usage is TRBJ1-2; a possible D gene is TRBD1 (5 bases). The CDR3 sequence is 16 residues long. CDR1 and CDR2 (germline): ENHRY, SYGVKD. V was cut by 5 bases and J by 4 bases, with 20 bases left in between. The CDR3 sequence is CAISPFVGDRAYGYTF. In DNA form, the CDR3 reads TGTGCCATCAGTCCCTTTGTGGGGGATAGGGCCTATGGCTACACCTTC.

This clonotype has only a few counts. The chain joins TRBV2 to TRBJ2-5; tentative D call: TRBD1 (6 bases). The CDR3 totals 13 residues. Trimming pared 9 bases from V and 1 base from J, leaving 12 bases between. The germline V gene encodes CDR1 SNHLY and CDR2 FYNNEI. The CDR3 protein is CASRGGSQETQYF. DNA for the CDR3: TGTGCCAGTCGAGGGGGTTCCCAAGAGACCCAGTACTTC.

This clonotype occurred many times. The V and J genes are TRBV2 and TRBJ2-5, with no clear D. Per germline, CDR1 SNHLY and CDR2 FYNNEI. The length of the CDR3 is 15 residues. Trimming removed 7 bases at V and 1 base at J, with 16 bases between. In DNA form, the CDR3 reads TGTGCCAGCAACCGACGGAAAATACTCCAAGAGACCCAGTACTTC. Translation: CASNRRKILQETQYF.

The table lists this clonotype with a few counts. A junction boundary mismatches the germline segment, possibly from a read error. This rearrangement joins TRBV20-1 to TRBJ1-1, with TRBD1 matching 7 bases. There are 14 residues in the CDR3. Germline CDR1 reads DFQATT; CDR2 reads SNEGSKA (reference sequence). This CDR3 is CGAPSQGLNTEAFF. CDR3 nucleotides: TGCGGTGCTCCCTCACAGGGGTTGAACACTGAAGCTTTCTTT.

This clonotype was counted many times. The CDR3 sequence is CATSRELSTDTQYF. The DNA for the CDR3 is TGTGCCACCAGTCGAGAGCTTAGCACAGATACGCAGTATTTT. The chain has TRBV24-1 and TRBJ2-3; no reliable D call. V was shortened by 6 bases and J by 0 bases, with 9 bases between the two germline ends. The germline CDR1 and CDR2 sequences are KGHDR and SFDVKD. The CDR3 spans 14 residues.

J is TRBJ2-2 and V is TRBV5-1, with 7 nucleotides matching TRBD2. CDR3 length: 14 amino acids. Germline CDR1 reads SGHRS; CDR2 reads YFSETQ. V trimming: 4 bases; J trimming: 6 bases; junction bases outside the gene matches: 6. CDR3 sequence: CASSIGREAGELFF. CDR3 coding DNA: TGCGCCAGCAGCATAGGCCGGGAGGCCGGGGAGCTGTTTTTT. Full variable domain (remainder filled in from reference TRBV5-1 and TRBJ2-2): KAGVTQTPRYLIKTRGQQVTLSCSPISGHRSVSWYQQTPGQGLQFLFEYFSETQRNKGNFPGRFSGRQFSNSRSEMNVSTLELGDSALYLCASSIGREAGELFFGEGSRLTVL.

Points on this clonotype: A much larger clone differs by one base, so this may be a read error. CDR3 bases: TGTGCCAGCAGTCCTCGGGGTAGCAATCGGCCCCAGCATTTT. Its protein is CASSPRGSNRPQHF. This chain joins TRBV28 and TRBJ1-5, with D unresolved. The CDR3 runs 14 residues. Per germline, CDR1 MDHEN and CDR2 SYDVKM.

The chain has TRBV6-1 and TRBJ1-5; D remains unclear. Germline-derived CDR1 and CDR2 are MNHNS and SASEGT. The CDR3 is 13 residues long. V was shortened by 5 bases and J by 4 bases, with 9 bases between the two germline ends. CDR3 sequence: CASSITKNQPQHF. The CDR3 nucleotides read TGTGCCAGCAGTATAACTAAAAATCAGCCCCAGCATTTT.

Concerning this clonotype itself: A clone one base away is much larger, so this may be a read error. This sequence joins TRBV7-9 and TRBJ2-7, with 9 bases matching TRBD1. The CDR3 covers 14 residues. Losses at the gene ends were 5 bases for V and 7 bases for J; bases not matched to a gene: 9. Germline CDR1 is SEHNR and CDR2 is FQNEAQ (reference sequence). In nucleotides, the CDR3 is TGTGCCAGCAGCAGCGACAGGGGGGTACAAGAGCAGTACTTC. Protein product: CASSSDRGVQEQYF.

This clonotype has more than one count but fewer than ten. The chain joins TRBV5-1 to TRBJ2-5, with TRBD1 matching 7 bases. Germline-derived CDR1 and CDR2 are SGHRS and YFSETQ. V lost 2 bases and J lost 2; bases outside the gene matches: 6. The CDR3 has 15 amino acids. As DNA, the CDR3 is TGCGCCAGCAGCTTTGAGGGGGCCCCTCAAGAGACCCAGTACTTC. Its translation: CASSFEGAPQETQYF.

This clonotype was counted ten times or more. The V call is TRBV7-9, the J call TRBJ1-5, with 7 bases fitting TRBD1. Germline V gene lookup returns CDR1 SEHNR and CDR2 FQNEAQ (reference sequence). V was pared by 7 bases and J by 6 bases, with 6 bases of the junction left unmatched. The CDR3 spans 13 residues. Written as DNA, the CDR3 is TGTGCCAGCAACAGGGGTCGGGGTCAGCCCCAGCATTTT. Encoded protein: CASNRGRGQPQHF.